This T cell receptor (beta chain) was recovered during a study of PD-1 blockade in classical Hodgkin lymphoma. The study's findings and limits: Relapsed/refractory patients reportedly had lower baseline diversity than newly diagnosed patients.

Comment on this clone: Its cognate antigen is unknown.

Time point specified: newly diagnosed, previously untreated cHL patient sample. From thawed PBMCs, CD4+ T cells were purified using magnetic negative selection. Untreated, newly diagnosed classical Hodgkin lymphoma PBMCs served for comparison. Generated by immunoSEQ multiplex PCR, the TCRdb table keeps only in-frame clones and is missing some. The table lists about 32,000 clones, about 88% of them singletons. CDR3 length equals 15 residues. Trimming took 0 bases from V and 1 from J, leaving 9 bases between them. The germline CDR1 and CDR2 sequences are MNHEY and SVGAGI. The TCR comes from a human donor with classical Hodgkin lymphoma. The gene calls are TRBV6-5 and TRBJ1-1; D is possibly TRBD1 (5 bases). Sequenced material: CD4+ T cells from blood. The DNA of the CDR3 is TGTGCCAGCAGTTACTCTTGGGGGACGAACACTGAAGCTTTCTTT. This gives the protein CASSYSWGTNTEAFF.